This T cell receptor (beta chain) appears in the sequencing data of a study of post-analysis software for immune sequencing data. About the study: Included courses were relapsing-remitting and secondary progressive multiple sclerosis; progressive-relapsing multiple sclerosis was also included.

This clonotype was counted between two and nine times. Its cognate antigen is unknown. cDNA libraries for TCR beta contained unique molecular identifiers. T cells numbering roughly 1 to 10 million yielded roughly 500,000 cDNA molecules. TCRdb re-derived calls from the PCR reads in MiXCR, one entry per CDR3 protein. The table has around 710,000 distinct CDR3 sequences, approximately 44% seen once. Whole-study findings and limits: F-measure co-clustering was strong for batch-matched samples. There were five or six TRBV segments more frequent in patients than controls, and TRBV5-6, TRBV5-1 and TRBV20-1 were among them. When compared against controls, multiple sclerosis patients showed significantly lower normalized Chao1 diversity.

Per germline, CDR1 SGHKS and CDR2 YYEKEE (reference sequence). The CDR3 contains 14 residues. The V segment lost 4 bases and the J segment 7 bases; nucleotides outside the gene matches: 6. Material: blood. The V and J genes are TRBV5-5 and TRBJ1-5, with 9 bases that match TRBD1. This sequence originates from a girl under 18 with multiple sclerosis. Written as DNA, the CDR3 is TGTGCCAGCAGCGGACAGGGGAAAAGCCAGCCCCAGCATTTT. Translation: CASSGQGKSQPQHF.